Listed below are T cell receptor beta chains from one sample, sequenced in a study of identical twins. MiXCR was run by TCRdb on the 5' RACE reads, yielding one entry per CDR3 protein. This table holds 450,000 or so distinct CDR3 sequences, 14% found once. The same sample was also studied in work on yellow fever vaccine responses in identical twins.

Specimen: CD4+ T cells sorted from blood. All receptors derive from a woman aged 18-35 years in good health. The conserved cysteine and the conserved F or W are not part of the CDR3 here.

J,V,CDR3
TRBJ2-1,TRBV5-6,ARSLTSGGAGEQF
TRBJ1-4,TRBV12-3/TRBV12-4,ASSSDGGKLF
TRBJ1-1,TRBV3-1,ASSPRRLGANTEAF
TRBJ2-1,TRBV24-1,ATSETSGRSYNEQF
TRBJ2-3,TRBV7-9,ASRTAGGEDTQY
TRBJ2-1,TRBV20-1,SAARDEQF
TRBJ1-1,TRBV20-1,SGRQGGSTEAF
TRBJ1-6,TRBV12-3/TRBV12-4,ASSLGVDNSPLH
TRBJ2-7,TRBV5-1,ASSPSSPGKYEQY
TRBJ2-3,TRBV7-2,ASSLVGAGGQRDTQY
TRBJ2-3,TRBV5-1,ASSLGRPTDTQY
TRBJ2-3,TRBV5-1,ASSGSGGAPDTQY
TRBJ2-7,TRBV3-1,ASSQSLGLAAGEQY
TRBJ2-2,TRBV6-2/TRBV6-3,ASRDDRRNTGELF
TRBJ2-7,TRBV27,ASSLSPTHEQY
TRBJ2-7,TRBV20-1,SATGGFEQY
TRBJ2-1,TRBV12-3/TRBV12-4,ASSHHLGVTYNEQF
TRBJ2-7,TRBV28,ASGMGLAGPYEQY
TRBJ2-7,TRBV7-2,ASSLGRTSGRSYEQY
TRBJ2-5,TRBV10-3,AIRGAAQGETQY
TRBJ2-2,TRBV4-3,ASSQDRMGSGELF
TRBJ2-2,TRBV4-3,ASSQEPRPGLLEFGELF
TRBJ2-5,TRBV29-1,SAPVLHQETQY
TRBJ2-1,TRBV28,ASSFHQGSNEQF
TRBJ1-5,TRBV10-3,AISDRTGKGNQPQH
TRBJ2-7,TRBV18,ASSPQGGYYEQY
TRBJ2-3,TRBV5-1,ASSTGQADTDTQY